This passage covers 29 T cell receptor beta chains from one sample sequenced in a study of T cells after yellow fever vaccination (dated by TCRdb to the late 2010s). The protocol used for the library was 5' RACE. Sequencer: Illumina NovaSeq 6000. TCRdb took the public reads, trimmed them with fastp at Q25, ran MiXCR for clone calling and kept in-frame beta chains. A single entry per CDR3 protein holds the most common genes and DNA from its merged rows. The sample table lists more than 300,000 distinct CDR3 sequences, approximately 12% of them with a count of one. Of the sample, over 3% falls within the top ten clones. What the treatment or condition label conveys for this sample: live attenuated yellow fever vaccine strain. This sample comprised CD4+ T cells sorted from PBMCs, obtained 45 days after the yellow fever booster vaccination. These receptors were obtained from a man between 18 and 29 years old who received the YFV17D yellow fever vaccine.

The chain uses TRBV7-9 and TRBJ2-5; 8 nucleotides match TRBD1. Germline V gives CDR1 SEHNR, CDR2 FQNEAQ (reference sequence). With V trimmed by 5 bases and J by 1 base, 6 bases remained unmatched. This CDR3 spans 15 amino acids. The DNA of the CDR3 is TGTGCCAGCAGCCCGGCAGGGGGCCTCCAAGAGACCCAGTACTTC. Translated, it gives CASSPAGGLQETQYF.

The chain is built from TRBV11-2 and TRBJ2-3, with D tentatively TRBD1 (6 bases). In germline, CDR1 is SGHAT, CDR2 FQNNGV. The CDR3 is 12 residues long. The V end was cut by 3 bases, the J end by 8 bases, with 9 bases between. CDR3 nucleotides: TGTGCCAGCAGCTTCATGGACAGTACGCAGTATTTT. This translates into CASSFMDSTQYF.

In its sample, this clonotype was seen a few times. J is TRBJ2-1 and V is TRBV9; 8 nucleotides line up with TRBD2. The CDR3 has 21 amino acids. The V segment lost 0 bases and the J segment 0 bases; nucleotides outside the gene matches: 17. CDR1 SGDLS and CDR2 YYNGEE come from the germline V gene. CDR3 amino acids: CASSVGFRQRPLAGSYNEQFF. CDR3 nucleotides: TGTGCCAGCAGCGTAGGCTTTCGCCAAAGACCGCTAGCGGGCTCCTACAATGAGCAGTTCTTC.

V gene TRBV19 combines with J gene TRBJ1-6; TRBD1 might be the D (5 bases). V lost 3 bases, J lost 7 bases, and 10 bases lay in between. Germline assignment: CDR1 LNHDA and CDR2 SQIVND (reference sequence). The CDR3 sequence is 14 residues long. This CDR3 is CASSITGGNSPLHF. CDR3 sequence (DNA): TGTGCCAGTAGTATTACCGGGGGGAATTCACCCCTCCACTTT.

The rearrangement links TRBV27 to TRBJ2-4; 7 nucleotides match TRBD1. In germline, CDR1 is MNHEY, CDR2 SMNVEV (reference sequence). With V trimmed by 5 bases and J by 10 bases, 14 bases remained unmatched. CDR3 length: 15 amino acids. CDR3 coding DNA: TGTGCCAGCAGTCCCCGCGCAGGGGGAAGGGGTATTCAGTACTTC. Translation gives CASSPRAGGRGIQYF.

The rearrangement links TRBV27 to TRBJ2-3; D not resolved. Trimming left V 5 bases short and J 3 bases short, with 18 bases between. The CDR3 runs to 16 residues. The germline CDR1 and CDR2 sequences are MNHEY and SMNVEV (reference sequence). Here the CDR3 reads CASSPRPGEATDTQYF. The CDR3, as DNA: TGTGCCAGCAGTCCCCGCCCGGGCGAGGCGACAGATACGCAGTATTTT.

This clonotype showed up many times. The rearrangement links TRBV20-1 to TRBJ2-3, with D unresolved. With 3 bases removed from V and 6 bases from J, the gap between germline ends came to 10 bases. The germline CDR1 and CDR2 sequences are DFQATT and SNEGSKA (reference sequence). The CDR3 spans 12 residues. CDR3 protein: CSASLPPDTQYF. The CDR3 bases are TGCAGTGCTAGCTTACCCCCGGATACGCAGTATTTT.

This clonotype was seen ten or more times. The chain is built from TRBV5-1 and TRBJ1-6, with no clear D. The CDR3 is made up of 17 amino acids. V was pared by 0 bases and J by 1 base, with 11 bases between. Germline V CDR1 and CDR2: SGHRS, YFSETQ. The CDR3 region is CASSLDEGGSYNSPLHF. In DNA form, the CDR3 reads TGCGCCAGCAGCTTGGATGAGGGTGGGTCCTATAATTCACCCCTCCACTTT.

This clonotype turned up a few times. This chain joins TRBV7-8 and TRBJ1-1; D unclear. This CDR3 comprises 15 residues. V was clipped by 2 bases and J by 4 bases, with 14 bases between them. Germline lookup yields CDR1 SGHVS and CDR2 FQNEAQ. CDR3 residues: CASSLRWSGFTEAFF. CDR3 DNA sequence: TGTGCCAGCAGCTTACGGTGGTCGGGGTTCACTGAAGCTTTCTTT.

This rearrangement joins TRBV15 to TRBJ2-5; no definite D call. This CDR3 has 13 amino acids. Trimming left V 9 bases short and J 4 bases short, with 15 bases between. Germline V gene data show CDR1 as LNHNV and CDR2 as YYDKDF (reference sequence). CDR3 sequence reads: CATSANQGETQYF. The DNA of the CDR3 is TGTGCCACTTCAGCGAACCAAGGAGAGACCCAGTACTTC.

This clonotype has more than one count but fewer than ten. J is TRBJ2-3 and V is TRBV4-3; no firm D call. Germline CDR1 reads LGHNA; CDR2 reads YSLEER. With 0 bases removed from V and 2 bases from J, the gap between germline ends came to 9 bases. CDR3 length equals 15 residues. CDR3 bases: TGCGCCAGCAGCCAAGAAAGTAGATCCACAGATACGCAGTATTTT. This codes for CASSQESRSTDTQYF.

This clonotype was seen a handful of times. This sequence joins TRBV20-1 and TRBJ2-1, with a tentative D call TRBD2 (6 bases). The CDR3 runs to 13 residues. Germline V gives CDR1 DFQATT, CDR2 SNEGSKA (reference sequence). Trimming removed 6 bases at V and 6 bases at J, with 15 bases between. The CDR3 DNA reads TGCAGTGCCCCCAAGGCGGGGCTCAATGAGCAGTTCTTC. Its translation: CSAPKAGLNEQFF.

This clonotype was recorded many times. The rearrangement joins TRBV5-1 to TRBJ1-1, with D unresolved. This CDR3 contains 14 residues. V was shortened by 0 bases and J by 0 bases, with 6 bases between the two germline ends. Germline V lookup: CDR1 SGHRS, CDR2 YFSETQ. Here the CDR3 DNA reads TGCGCCAGCAGCTTGGAAGGGATGAACACTGAAGCTTTCTTT. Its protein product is CASSLEGMNTEAFF.

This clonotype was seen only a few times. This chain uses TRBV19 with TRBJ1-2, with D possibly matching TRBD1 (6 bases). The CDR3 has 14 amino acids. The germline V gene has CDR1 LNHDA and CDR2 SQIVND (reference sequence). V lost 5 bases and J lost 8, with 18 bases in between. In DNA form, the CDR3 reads TGTGCCAGTAGTCTCCAAATGCAGGGACACGGCTACACCTTC. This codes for CASSLQMQGHGYTF.

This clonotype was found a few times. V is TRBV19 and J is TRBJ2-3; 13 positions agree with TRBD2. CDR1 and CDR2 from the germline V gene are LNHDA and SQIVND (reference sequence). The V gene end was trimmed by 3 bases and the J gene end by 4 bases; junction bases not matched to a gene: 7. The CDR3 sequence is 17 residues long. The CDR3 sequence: CASSITSGGAWADTQYF. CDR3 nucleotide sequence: TGTGCCAGTAGTATTACTAGCGGGGGGGCCTGGGCAGATACGCAGTATTTT.

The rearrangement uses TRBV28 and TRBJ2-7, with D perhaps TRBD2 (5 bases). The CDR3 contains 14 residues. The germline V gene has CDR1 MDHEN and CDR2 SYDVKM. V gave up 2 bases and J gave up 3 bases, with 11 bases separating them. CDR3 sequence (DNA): TGTGCCAGCAGTTTAAACCCCGGGAACTACGAGCAGTACGTC. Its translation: CASSLNPGNYEQYV.

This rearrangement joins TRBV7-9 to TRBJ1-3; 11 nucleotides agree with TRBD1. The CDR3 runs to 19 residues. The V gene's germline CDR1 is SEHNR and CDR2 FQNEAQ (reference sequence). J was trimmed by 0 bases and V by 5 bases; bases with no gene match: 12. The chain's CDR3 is CASSNSGTGGALSGNTIYF. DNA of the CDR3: TGTGCCAGCAGCAATTCCGGGACAGGGGGTGCCCTCTCTGGAAACACCATATATTTT.

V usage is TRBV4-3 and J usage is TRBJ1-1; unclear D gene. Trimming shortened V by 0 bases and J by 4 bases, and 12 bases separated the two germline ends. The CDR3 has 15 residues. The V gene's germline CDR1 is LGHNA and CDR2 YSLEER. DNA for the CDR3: TGCGCCAGCAGCCAAGATCCCCTACCCGGCACTGAAGCTTTCTTT. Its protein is CASSQDPLPGTEAFF.

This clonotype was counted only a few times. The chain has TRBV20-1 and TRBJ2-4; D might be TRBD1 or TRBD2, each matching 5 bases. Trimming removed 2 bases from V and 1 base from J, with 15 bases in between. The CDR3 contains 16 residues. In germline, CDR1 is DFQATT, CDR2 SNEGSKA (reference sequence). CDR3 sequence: CSARLPGTRAKNIQYF. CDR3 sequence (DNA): TGCAGTGCTAGACTCCCAGGGACCCGGGCCAAAAACATTCAGTACTTC.

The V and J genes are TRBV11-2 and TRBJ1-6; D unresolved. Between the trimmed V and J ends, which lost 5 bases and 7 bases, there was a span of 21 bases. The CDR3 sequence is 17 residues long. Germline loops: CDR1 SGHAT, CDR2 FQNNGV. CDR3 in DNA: TGTGCCAGCAGCCGTGGGCGGGGAGTCTCGCAGAATTCACCCCTCCACTTT. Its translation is CASSRGRGVSQNSPLHF.

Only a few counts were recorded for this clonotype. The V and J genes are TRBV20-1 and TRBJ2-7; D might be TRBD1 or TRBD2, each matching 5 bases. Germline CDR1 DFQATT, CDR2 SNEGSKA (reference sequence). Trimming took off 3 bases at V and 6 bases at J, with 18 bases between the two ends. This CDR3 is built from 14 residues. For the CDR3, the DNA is TGCAGTGCTAGCCGGGACGGCGGTATTTTCGAGCAGTACTTC. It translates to CSASRDGGIFEQYF.

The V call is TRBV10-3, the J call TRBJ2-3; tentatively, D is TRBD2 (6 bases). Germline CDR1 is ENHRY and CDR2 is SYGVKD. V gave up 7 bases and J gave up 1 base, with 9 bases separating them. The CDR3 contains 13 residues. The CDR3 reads CAINGGGTDTQYF. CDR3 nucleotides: TGTGCCATCAACGGAGGGGGCACAGATACGCAGTATTTT.

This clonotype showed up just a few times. The DNA for the CDR3 is TGTGCCAGCAGCTTAGCTGGGATTGACATTCAGTACTTC. This translates into CASSLAGIDIQYF. The chain couples TRBV7-9 to TRBJ2-4, with unresolved D. Germline lookup yields CDR1 SEHNR and CDR2 FQNEAQ (reference sequence). The V end lost 0 bases, the J end lost 8 bases, and 8 bases lay between the germline ends. There are 13 residues in the CDR3.

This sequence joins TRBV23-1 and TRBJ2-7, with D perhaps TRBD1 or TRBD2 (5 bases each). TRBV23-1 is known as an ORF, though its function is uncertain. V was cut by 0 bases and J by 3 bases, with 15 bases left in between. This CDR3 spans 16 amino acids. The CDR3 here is CASSQSRDGTNYEQYF. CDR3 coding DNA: TGCGCCAGCAGTCAATCTCGGGACGGAACCAACTACGAGCAGTACTTC.

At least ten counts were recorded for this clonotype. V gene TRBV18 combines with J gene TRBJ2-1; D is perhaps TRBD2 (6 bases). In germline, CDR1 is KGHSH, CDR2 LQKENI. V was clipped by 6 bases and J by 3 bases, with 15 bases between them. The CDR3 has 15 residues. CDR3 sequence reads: CASSPLGGNYNEQFF. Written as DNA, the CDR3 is TGTGCCAGCTCCCCCCTGGGGGGAAACTACAATGAGCAGTTCTTC.

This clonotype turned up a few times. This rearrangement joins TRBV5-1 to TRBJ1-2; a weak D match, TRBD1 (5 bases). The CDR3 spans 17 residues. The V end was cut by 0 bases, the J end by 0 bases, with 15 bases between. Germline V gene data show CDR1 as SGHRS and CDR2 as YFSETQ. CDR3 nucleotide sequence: TGCGCCAGCAGCTTGGCCCCCCGCGGGGGGGCTAACTATGGCTACACCTTC. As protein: CASSLAPRGGANYGYTF.

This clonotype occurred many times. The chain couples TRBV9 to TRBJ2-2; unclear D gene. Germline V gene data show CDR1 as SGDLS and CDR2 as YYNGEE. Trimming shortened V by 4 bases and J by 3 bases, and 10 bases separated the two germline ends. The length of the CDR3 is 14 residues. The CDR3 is CASSSGRYTGELFF. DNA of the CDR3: TGTGCCAGCAGCTCCGGACGTTACACCGGGGAGCTGTTTTTT.

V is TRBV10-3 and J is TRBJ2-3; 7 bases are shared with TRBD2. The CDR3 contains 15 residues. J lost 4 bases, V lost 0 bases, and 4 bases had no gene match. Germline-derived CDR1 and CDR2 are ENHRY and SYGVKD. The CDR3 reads CAISESSSGADTQYF. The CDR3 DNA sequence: TGTGCCATCAGTGAGTCGTCCAGCGGGGCAGATACGCAGTATTTT.

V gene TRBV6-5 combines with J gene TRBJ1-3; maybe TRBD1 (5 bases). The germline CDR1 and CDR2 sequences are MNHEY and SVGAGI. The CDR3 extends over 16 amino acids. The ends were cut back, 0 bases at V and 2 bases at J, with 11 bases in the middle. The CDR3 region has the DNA TGTGCCAGCAGTTACTCGATAGGGGTGACTGGAAACACCATATATTTT. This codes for CASSYSIGVTGNTIYF.